This T cell receptor beta chain was captured in a study of neoadjuvant nivolumab and ipilimumab in lung cancer. Study-wide background: Patients got nivolumab 3 mg/kg on days 1, 15 and 29; combination added ipilimumab 1 mg/kg day 1. Study outcomes and limitations: TCR richness and clonality were higher in tumors than adjacent uninvolved lung. Pretherapy blood TCR richness correlated positively with resected tumor richness. From pretherapy to surgery, tumor richness and clonality rose with dual therapy.

In the case of this clone: What it binds is not known.

Germline CDR1 is SQVTM and CDR2 is ANQGSEA. With 6 bases clipped from V and 10 bases from J, the junction kept 18 bases outside the gene matches. The CDR3 is 15 residues long. Assay: immunoSEQ multiplex PCR; the TCRdb copy retains only in-frame clones and omits some. The sample consists of about 3,600 clones, less than 80% of them appearing once. This rearrangement joins TRBV29-1 to TRBJ1-2, with 9 bases lining up with TRBD1. The sequencing used peripheral blood, collected after neoadjuvant nivolumab, alone or with ipilimumab, at or shortly before surgery. The TCR sequence derives from an adult with non-small cell lung cancer. CDR3 nucleotide sequence: TGCAGCGTCCTCCCGGGACAGGGTTTGGGCACTTTCTACACCTTC. This codes for CSVLPGQGLGTFYTF.